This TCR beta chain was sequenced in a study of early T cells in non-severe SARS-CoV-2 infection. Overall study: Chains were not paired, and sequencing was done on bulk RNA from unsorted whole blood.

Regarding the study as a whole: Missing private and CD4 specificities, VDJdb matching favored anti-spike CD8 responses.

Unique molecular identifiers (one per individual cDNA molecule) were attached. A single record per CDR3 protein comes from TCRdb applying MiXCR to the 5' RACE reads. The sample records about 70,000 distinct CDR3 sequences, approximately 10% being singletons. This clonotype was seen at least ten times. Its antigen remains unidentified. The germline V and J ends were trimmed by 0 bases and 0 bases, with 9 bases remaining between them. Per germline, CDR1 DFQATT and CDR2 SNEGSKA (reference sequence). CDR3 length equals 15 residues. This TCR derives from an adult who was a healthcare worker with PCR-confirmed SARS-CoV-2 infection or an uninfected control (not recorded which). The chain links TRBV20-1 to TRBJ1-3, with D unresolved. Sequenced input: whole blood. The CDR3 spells CSARDIAYSGNTIYF. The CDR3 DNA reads TGCAGTGCTAGAGATATCGCATACTCTGGAAACACCATATATTTT.